The clone carrying this TCR beta chain came up a few times. From germline, CDR1 is ENHRY and CDR2 SYGVKD. The ends were cut back, 0 bases at V and 4 bases at J, with 4 bases in the middle. The CDR3 is 13 residues long. Researchers amplified the TCR beta CDR3 regions from RNA transcripts. Initially, a first-round RT-PCR of the TCR CDR3 employed the HTBI primer set. TCRdb used MiXCR to reprocess the multiplex PCR reads, holding one entry per CDR3 protein. The data contain roughly 380,000 distinct CDR3 sequences, about 15% of them seen just once; the ten biggest clones take up 11%. This sample stems from a study of T cells in Graves' hyperthyroidism and ophthalmopathy. As for the study in general: Initial diagnosis, before any treatment, was when peripheral blood was collected.

What was sequenced was blood. The V call is TRBV10-3, the J call TRBJ1-3; D is unresolved. The clonotype comes from a woman aged 60-70 years with Graves' hyperthyroidism. CDR3 in DNA: TGTGCCATCAGTGAGTCGACGGGAAACACCATATATTTT. Protein: CAISESTGNTIYF.